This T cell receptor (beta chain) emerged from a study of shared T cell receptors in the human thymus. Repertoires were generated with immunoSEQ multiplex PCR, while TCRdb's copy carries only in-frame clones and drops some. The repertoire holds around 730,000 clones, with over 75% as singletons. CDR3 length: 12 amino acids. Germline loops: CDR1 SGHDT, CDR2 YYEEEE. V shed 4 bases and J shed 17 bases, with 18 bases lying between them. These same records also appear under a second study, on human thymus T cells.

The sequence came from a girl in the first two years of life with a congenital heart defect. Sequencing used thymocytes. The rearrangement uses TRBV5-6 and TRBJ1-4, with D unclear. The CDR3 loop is CASSVTGRTAFF. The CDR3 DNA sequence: TGTGCCAGCAGCGTGACGGGGAGAACAGCATTTTTT.